This T cell receptor beta chain comes out of a study of response to subunit inactivated influenza vaccine. MiXCR was run by TCRdb on the RT-PCR reads, yielding one entry per CDR3 protein. The sample contains more than 450,000 distinct CDR3 sequences, approximately 10% of which appear only once. CDR1 is SGHKS, CDR2 YYEKEE, per germline (reference sequence). Trimming took off 3 bases at V and 3 bases at J, with 10 bases between the two ends. The CDR3 length is 13 residues. The sample also formed part of further work on T cells expressing NK-cell markers. This second report adds: Libraries used 5'RACE template switching adding universal primer site and UMIs. HCMV seropositivity characterized seven of the eight sequenced donors, and seronegativity one. The CD3+CD56-NKG2C+ fraction of a handful of donors was also led by these clonotypes.

The chain has TRBV5-5 and TRBJ2-7; a possible D gene is TRBD2 (5 bases). Sequenced here: PBMCs from blood, sampled on the day of vaccination. The origin of this receptor is a man between 50 and 59 years old who received an inactivated influenza vaccine. The CDR3 loop reads CASSWRANYEQYF. The DNA for the CDR3 is TGTGCCAGCAGCTGGCGGGCTAACTACGAGCAGTACTTC.